The next 14 T cell receptor beta chains were all read from a single sample in a study of cytomegalovirus exposure and HLA in healthy donors. The repertoire was sequenced with immunoSEQ multiplex PCR; TCRdb's copy has only in-frame clones and lacks some. The table lists 45,000 to 65,000 clones, 93% of them singletons. Sample: PBMCs. All receptors derive from a woman under 30 in good health and CMV-seropositive.

The J gene is TRBJ2-5, the V gene TRBV6-5; D perhaps matches TRBD2 (6 bases). CDR1 is MNHEY, CDR2 SVGAGI, per germline. V lost 6 bases and J 5 bases, leaving 19 bases between the germline ends. This CDR3 comprises 15 residues. CDR3 loop: CASSRTRGIGETQYF. The CDR3 DNA is TGTGCCAGCAGCCGTACTCGGGGGATCGGCGAGACCCAGTACTTC.

This clone was counted a single time. The V and J genes are TRBV11-2 and TRBJ2-3, with 11 positions matching TRBD1. With V trimmed by 4 bases and J by 4 bases, 4 bases remained unmatched. The CDR3 has 15 residues. CDR1 is SGHAT and CDR2 is FQNNGV in the germline V gene. CDR3: CASSSGTGGADTQYF. Here the CDR3 DNA reads TGTGCCAGCAGCTCGGGGACAGGGGGTGCAGATACGCAGTATTTT.

This rearrangement joins TRBV6-6 to TRBJ1-1, with D hard to call. The length of the CDR3 is 11 residues. The germline V gene has CDR1 MNHNY and CDR2 SVGAGI (reference sequence). Trimming removed 4 bases at V and 8 bases at J, with 8 bases between. In nucleotides, the CDR3 is TGTGCCAGCAGTTTTAGCCGAGAAGCTTTCTTT. Translating it yields CASSFSREAFF.

The gene calls are TRBV7-8 and TRBJ1-1; TRBD1 matches at 7 bases. Germline V gene data show CDR1 as SGHVS and CDR2 as FQNEAQ. The CDR3 has 12 residues. Trimming took 6 bases from V and 5 from J; bases not matched to a gene: 3. CDR3 region: CASRTQGTEAFF. The CDR3 DNA sequence: TGTGCCAGCAGGACACAGGGGACTGAAGCTTTCTTT.

V usage is TRBV11-2 and J usage is TRBJ1-4; TRBD1 matches at 7 bases. Germline lookup yields CDR1 SGHAT and CDR2 FQNNGV. J was trimmed by 5 bases and V by 3 bases; bases with no gene match: 6. The CDR3 sequence is 15 residues long. The CDR3 spells CASSFQGRGNEKLFF. CDR3 coding DNA: TGTGCCAGCAGCTTTCAGGGCAGGGGGAATGAAAAACTGTTTTTT.

The genes are TRBV6-1 and TRBJ2-5; TRBD2 matches at 8 bases. Trimming took 1 base from V and 1 from J; bases not matched to a gene: 5. The length of the CDR3 is 16 residues. The V gene's germline CDR1 is MNHNS and CDR2 SASEGT. The CDR3 DNA is TGTGCCAGCAGTGAAGTTCGTGCGGGGGGCCAAGAGACCCAGTACTTC. Encoded protein: CASSEVRAGGQETQYF.

The chain uses TRBV6-5 and TRBJ1-2, with D perhaps TRBD1 (5 bases). Germline V CDR1 and CDR2: MNHEY, SVGAGI. CDR3 size: 15 residues. Trimming stripped 6 bases from V and 4 bases from J, with 18 bases between. CDR3 in DNA: TGTGCCAGCAGCCCATCCGGGGGAACGGGCTATGGCTACACCTTC. This sequence encodes CASSPSGGTGYGYTF.

This chain connects TRBV6-5 to TRBJ2-4; 10 bases agree with TRBD1. There are 14 residues in the CDR3. Per the germline V gene, CDR1 is MNHEY and CDR2 is SVGAGI. V trimming: 0 bases; J trimming: 15 bases; junction bases outside the gene matches: 8. The CDR3: CASSYSRTGGYLYF. The CDR3 DNA follows: TGTGCCAGCAGTTACTCGAGGACAGGGGGTTATCTGTACTTC.

The CDR3 is CASSPLSGGRVSGANVLTF. The CDR3 nucleotides are TGTGCCAGCAGCCCCCTCTCGGGGGGGCGGGTCTCTGGGGCCAACGTCCTGACTTTC. The chain joins TRBV7-2 to TRBJ2-6; the match to TRBD2 covers 8 bases. Germline V lookup: CDR1 SGHTA, CDR2 FQGNSA. This CDR3 region has 19 residues. Unmatched junction bases numbered 12, after V lost 5 bases and J lost 0 bases.

The J gene is TRBJ2-5, the V gene TRBV5-1, with 7 nucleotides matching TRBD1. The length of the CDR3 is 16 residues. V was pared by 7 bases and J by 1 base, with 13 bases of the junction left unmatched. Germline V CDR1 and CDR2: SGHRS, YFSETQ. This CDR3 is CASARVGQSFQETQYF. CDR3 bases: TGCGCCAGCGCTCGAGTGGGACAGTCATTCCAAGAGACCCAGTACTTC.

V is TRBV5-1 and J is TRBJ1-2; 8 bases map to TRBD1. Germline trimming cut 1 base from V and 6 bases from J; bases unmatched to any gene: 5. CDR1 and CDR2 from the germline V gene are SGHRS and YFSETQ. This CDR3 has 14 amino acids. For the CDR3, the DNA is TGCGCCAGCAGCTTGAACGGACAGGGCCATGGCTACACCTTC. Its translation is CASSLNGQGHGYTF.

The chain has TRBV5-1 and TRBJ2-3, with D possibly being TRBD2 (5 bases). This CDR3 comprises 16 residues. With 0 bases removed from V and 5 bases from J, the gap between germline ends came to 16 bases. Germline V gives CDR1 SGHRS, CDR2 YFSETQ. The chain's CDR3 is CASSLEVGGLGDTQYF. The CDR3 DNA follows: TGCGCCAGCAGCTTGGAGGTCGGAGGACTTGGAGATACGCAGTATTTT. Full variable domain (outside the CDR3, taken from reference TRBV5-1 and TRBJ2-3): KAGVTQTPRYLIKTRGQQVTLSCSPISGHRSVSWYQQTPGQGLQFLFEYFSETQRNKGNFPGRFSGRQFSNSRSEMNVSTLELGDSALYLCASSLEVGGLGDTQYFGPGTRLTVL.

J is TRBJ2-7 and V is TRBV29-1, with 8 nucleotides matching TRBD2. V shed 1 base, J shed 4 bases, and the junction held 6 bases outside the gene matches. The germline CDR1 and CDR2 sequences are SQVTM and ANQGSEA. The CDR3 runs to 14 residues. CDR3 sequence: CSVEGVAGIYEQYF. DNA of the CDR3: TGCAGCGTTGAAGGGGTAGCGGGGATTTACGAGCAGTACTTC.

The rearrangement joins TRBV18 to TRBJ1-2; D perhaps matches TRBD1 (6 bases). V lost 1 base and J lost 0, with 9 bases in between. From germline, CDR1 is KGHSH and CDR2 LQKENI. CDR3 length: 15 amino acids. CDR3 residues: CASSPRGRANYGYTF. CDR3 nucleotide sequence: TGTGCCAGCTCACCACGGGGGCGAGCTAACTATGGCTACACCTTC.